This T cell receptor (beta chain) was captured by sequencing in a study of OX40 agonist ivuxolimab in advanced cancers. General study findings and limits: Among T cells, CD8+ cells averaged more expanded clones than CD4+ cells.

Generated by immunoSEQ multiplex PCR, the TCRdb table keeps only in-frame clones and is missing some. The repertoire includes around 76,000 clones, roughly 86% of them detected once, and about 8% sits in the top ten. Comments on this clone: What it binds is not known.

The sequencing here drew on CD4+ or CD8+ T cells sorted from blood, taken in a trial of the OX40 agonist ivuxolimab. The origin of this receptor is an adult with an advanced solid tumor such as melanoma, head and neck, liver or kidney cancer.

The CDR3 spells CASSTTGVPNTEAFF. The DNA of the CDR3 is TGTGCCAGTAGTACCACAGGGGTCCCGAACACTGAAGCTTTCTTT. The rearrangement links TRBV19 to TRBJ1-1; TRBD1 aligns across 7 bases. The CDR3 is made up of 15 amino acids. Germline V gene lookup returns CDR1 LNHDA and CDR2 SQIVND (reference sequence). The V gene end was trimmed by 4 bases and the J gene end by 1 base; junction bases not matched to a gene: 6.